This T cell receptor beta chain was sequenced during a study of cytomegalovirus exposure and HLA in healthy donors. Regarding the study as a whole: The study labeled around 160 TCR beta chains cytomegalovirus-associated. Most of the TCR beta V segments (in an earlier analysis) were productive either about 90% or about 30% of the time.

There are 16 residues in the CDR3. Deletions cut 1 base from V and 1 base from J, with 13 bases between. The germline CDR1 and CDR2 sequences are SGHTS and YDEGEE. Primers for the PCR totalled 60 Vbeta and 13 Jbeta. The protocol was immunoSEQ multiplex PCR, while the TCRdb copy is restricted to in-frame clones and leaves out a portion. Of about 150,000 clones in the sample, roughly 79% were seen once. Comment on this clone: Its matching antigen is unknown.

Sequencing was carried out using PBMCs. The TCR was taken from a woman between 50 and 59 years old in good health and CMV-seropositive. This chain connects TRBV5-8 to TRBJ2-3, with D unclear. The CDR3 region has the DNA TGTGCCAGCAGCTTGCATCGACGTGGAGGCACAGATACGCAGTATTTT. Amino acids: CASSLHRRGGTDTQYF.